These T cell receptor beta chains were read from a single sample in a study of shared clonotypes between healthy human individuals. Profiling relied on immunoSEQ multiplex PCR, and the TCRdb table lists in-frame clones only, not all of them. Of about 2.2 million clones in the sample, around 93% were seen once. What was sequenced was naive CD8+ T cells from PBMCs. The receptors originated from a man aged 18 to 30 in good health. Some clones in this sample may be carry-over from other donors' samples. CDR3s include the opening cysteine and the closing phenylalanine or tryptophan. D genes are given only for firm matches. Clone size is given for some rows only: seen once, a few or many times, or a class if the clone is expanded.

CDR3 protein	CDR3 DNA	V gene	J gene	CDR3 length	D gene	clone size
CASSSRLQGAYEQYF	TGTGCCAGCAGCTCTAGGTTGCAGGGGGCATACGAGCAGTACTTC	TRBV5-6	TRBJ2-7	15	TRBD1	NA
CSVEGGQGMNGYTF	TGCAGCGTTGAAGGGGGACAGGGGATGAATGGCTACACCTTC	TRBV29-1	TRBJ1-2	14	TRBD1	NA
CASSISSPNEQFF	TGTGCCAGTAGTATATCCTCCCCCAATGAGCAGTTCTTC	TRBV19	TRBJ2-1	13	NA	NA
CASSQGLGPDTQYF	TGTGCCAGCAGCCAAGGACTAGGGCCAGATACGCAGTATTTT	TRBV11-2	TRBJ2-3	14	TRBD2	once
CASSPRLGQGVNEQFF	TGTGCCAGCAGTCCACGATTGGGACAGGGTGTCAATGAGCAGTTCTTC	TRBV28	TRBJ2-1	16	TRBD1	NA
CASSFSFTNEQFF	TGTGCCAGCAGTTTTTCGTTCACCAATGAGCAGTTCTTC	TRBV27	TRBJ2-1	13	NA	NA
CASSHGRGYEQYF	TGTGCCAGCAGCCACGGCAGGGGCTACGAGCAGTACTTC	TRBV14	TRBJ2-7	13	NA	NA
CASSQDLRTVYGYTF	TGCGCCAGCAGCCAAGATCTTCGGACAGTATATGGCTACACCTTC	TRBV4-1	TRBJ1-2	15	NA	once
CASTESGYGYTF	TGTGCCAGTACCGAGTCGGGCTATGGCTACACCTTC	TRBV19	TRBJ1-2	12	NA	NA
CASSLSWLAGGTYEQYF	TGTGCCAGCAGTTTATCTTGGCTAGCGGGAGGAACCTACGAGCAGTACTTC	TRBV27	TRBJ2-7	17	TRBD2	NA
CASSVYSGSLFNEQFF	TGTGCCAGCAGCGTCTATAGCGGGAGTCTCTTCAATGAGCAGTTCTTC	TRBV7-9	TRBJ2-1	16	TRBD2	NA
CASSVGGSGQGYNEQFF	TGTGCCAGCAGCGTAGGGGGTAGCGGGCAGGGCTACAATGAGCAGTTCTTC	TRBV9	TRBJ2-1	17	TRBD2	NA
CAWGLAGGIYNEQFF	TGTGCCTGGGGACTAGCGGGAGGGATATACAATGAGCAGTTCTTC	TRBV30	TRBJ2-1	15	TRBD2	once
CASSVAGGYEKLFF	TGTGCCAGCAGCGTAGCAGGGGGCTATGAAAAACTGTTTTTT	TRBV9	TRBJ1-4	14	TRBD1	NA
CASSSLLEQYF	TGCGCCAGCAGCTCCCTCCTCGAGCAGTACTTC	TRBV10-2	TRBJ2-7	11	NA	NA
CASSQDFMVASYEQYF	TGCGCCAGCAGCCAAGATTTTATGGTAGCCTCCTACGAGCAGTACTTC	TRBV4-1	TRBJ2-7	16	NA	NA
CASSPGLAGNNEQFF	TGTGCCAGCAGCCCTGGACTAGCGGGTAACAATGAGCAGTTCTTC	TRBV4-2	TRBJ2-1	15	TRBD2	once
CASSVASGASTDTQYF	TGTGCCAGCAGCGTAGCTAGCGGGGCTAGCACAGATACGCAGTATTTT	TRBV9	TRBJ2-3	16	TRBD2	once
CASAGQGFTDTQYF	TGTGCCAGCGCGGGACAGGGGTTCACAGATACGCAGTATTTT	TRBV7-9	TRBJ2-3	14	TRBD1	NA
CASSSLRQGGFTEAFF	TGTGCCAGCAGTTCCCTCAGACAGGGAGGGTTCACTGAAGCTTTCTTT	TRBV6-6	TRBJ1-1	16	TRBD1	NA
CASSLGRGGEQYF	TGTGCCAGCAGCTTAGGGAGGGGCGGGGAGCAGTACTTC	TRBV13	TRBJ2-7	13	NA	NA
CASSPPIGRTKNEQFF	TGTGCCAGCTCACCACCCATCGGACGTACGAAGAATGAGCAGTTCTTC	TRBV18	TRBJ2-1	16	NA	NA
CASSESWDFRRPTDTQYF	TGTGCCAGCAGCGAGTCCTGGGATTTCAGGAGACCCACAGATACGCAGTATTTT	TRBV9	TRBJ2-3	18	NA	NA
CASSTRTSGRAHEQFF	TGTGCCAGTAGTACCCGGACTAGCGGGAGGGCCCATGAGCAGTTCTTC	TRBV19	TRBJ2-1	16	TRBD2	NA
CASSPPGGTYEQYF	TGTGCCAGCAGCCCCCCTGGCGGGACCTACGAGCAGTACTTC	TRBV7-8	TRBJ2-7	14	NA	NA
CASSFLSSVGYEQYF	TGTGCCAGCAGTTTTTTAAGCTCCGTGGGCTACGAGCAGTACTTC	TRBV27	TRBJ2-7	15	NA	NA
CASSYSRDSSYNEQFF	TGTGCCAGCAGTTACTCGAGGGACAGTTCCTACAATGAGCAGTTCTTC	TRBV6-5	TRBJ2-1	16	TRBD1	NA
CASSPFGGQGYEQYF	TGTGCCAGCAGCCCTTTCGGGGGCCAAGGCTACGAGCAGTACTTC	TRBV27	TRBJ2-7	15	NA	NA
CASSGTGAVTGELFF	TGTGCCAGCAGCGGGACAGGGGCGGTCACCGGGGAGCTGTTTTTT	TRBV6-6	TRBJ2-2	15	TRBD1	NA
CASSEDIRLSTNEKLFF	TGTGCCAGCAGTGAAGACATTCGGCTCTCAACTAATGAAAAACTGTTTTTT	TRBV2	TRBJ1-4	17	NA	NA
CASSFGGYYGYTF	TGTGCCAGCAGCTTCGGGGGATACTATGGCTACACCTTC	TRBV5-6	TRBJ1-2	13	NA	NA
CASSYSRTGGDGYTF	TGTGCCAGCAGTTACTCCCGGACAGGCGGGGATGGCTACACCTTC	TRBV27	TRBJ1-2	15	TRBD1	NA
CASSRGTQVLIEQYF	TGTGCCAGCAGTCGAGGGACACAAGTTCTAATCGAGCAGTACTTC	TRBV28	TRBJ2-7	15	NA	NA
CASSPLPGDTEAFF	TGTGCCAGCAGTCCGCTCCCCGGGGACACTGAAGCTTTCTTT	TRBV27	TRBJ1-1	14	NA	few
CATFWGTEAFF	TGTGCCACATTCTGGGGCACTGAAGCTTTCTTT	TRBV19	TRBJ1-1	11	NA	NA